This T cell receptor beta chain originates from a study of molecular identifiers for immune sequencing clone quantification. Whole-study results and caveats: Clones above 20 RNA copies contained over 97% of effector molecules and under 1% of naive molecules.

By share, this clonotype ranks as medium-sized (0.01 to 0.1%). Its specificity is not known. Making the bulk TCR libraries relied on previously described methods and listed TCR primers. From the PCR reads, TCRdb called clonotypes with MiXCR, one entry per CDR3 protein. Of tens of thousands of distinct CDR3 sequences detected, roughly 36% appear once; the ten largest clones hold 3.5% to 4%. Naive CD8 T cell sorting was performed on the CD8+CD4-CCR7+CD45RA+ phenotype. The sequence came from a human donor in good health. Some libraries in this study had Jurkat cell RNA spiked in. The sample consisted of naive CD8+ T cells from blood, with Jurkat cell RNA spiked in. Regarding subset: FACS-sorted CD8+CD4-CCR7+CD45RA+ naive T cells.

In nucleotides, the CDR3 is TGCAGCGTGGGGACAGGGGTGGTCAAAAACATTCAGTACTTC. Its protein is CSVGTGVVKNIQYF. This chain connects TRBV29-1 to TRBJ2-4; 10 bases are a match to TRBD1. This CDR3 is 14 amino acids long. The junction had 5 bases not matched to a gene; V was cut back by 6 bases and J by 3 bases. The germline gives CDR1 SQVTM, CDR2 ANQGSEA. Combining the CDR3 with reference TRBV29-1 and TRBJ2-4 gives the whole variable domain SAVISQKPSRDICQRGTSLTIQCQVDSQVTMMFWYRQQPGQSLTLIATANQGSEATYESGFVIDKFPISRPNLTFSTLTVSNMSPEDSSIYLCSVGTGVVKNIQYFGAGTRLSVL.